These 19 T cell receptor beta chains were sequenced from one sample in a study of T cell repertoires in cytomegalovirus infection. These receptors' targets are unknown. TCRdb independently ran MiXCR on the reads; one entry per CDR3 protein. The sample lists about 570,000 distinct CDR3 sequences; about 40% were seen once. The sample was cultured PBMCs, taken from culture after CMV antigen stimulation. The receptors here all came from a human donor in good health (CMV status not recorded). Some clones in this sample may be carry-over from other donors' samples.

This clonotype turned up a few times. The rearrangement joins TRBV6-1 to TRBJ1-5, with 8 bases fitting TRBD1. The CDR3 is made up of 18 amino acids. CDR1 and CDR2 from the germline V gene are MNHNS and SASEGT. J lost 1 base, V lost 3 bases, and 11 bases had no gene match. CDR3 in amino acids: CASSDEAKTGGSNQPQHF. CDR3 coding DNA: TGTGCCAGCAGTGATGAGGCTAAAACAGGGGGGAGCAATCAGCCCCAGCATTTT.

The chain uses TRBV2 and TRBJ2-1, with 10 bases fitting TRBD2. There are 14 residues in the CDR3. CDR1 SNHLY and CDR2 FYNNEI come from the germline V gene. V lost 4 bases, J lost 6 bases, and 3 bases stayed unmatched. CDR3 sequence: CASSGTSGLNEQFF. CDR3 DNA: TGTGCCAGCAGTGGGACTAGCGGCCTCAATGAGCAGTTCTTC.

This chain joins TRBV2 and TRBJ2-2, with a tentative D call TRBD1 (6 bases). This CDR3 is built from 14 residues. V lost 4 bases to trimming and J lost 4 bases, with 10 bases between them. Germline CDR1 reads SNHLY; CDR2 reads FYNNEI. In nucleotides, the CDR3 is TGTGCCAGCAGTGCCACAGGGTCCACCGGGGAGCTGTTTTTT. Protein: CASSATGSTGELFF.

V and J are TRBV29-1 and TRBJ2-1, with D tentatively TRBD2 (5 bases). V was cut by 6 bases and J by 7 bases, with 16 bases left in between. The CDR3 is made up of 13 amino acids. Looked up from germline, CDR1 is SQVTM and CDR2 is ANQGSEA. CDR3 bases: TGCAGCGTCGATCGAGGACTCGAGAATGAGCAGTTCTTC. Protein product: CSVDRGLENEQFF.

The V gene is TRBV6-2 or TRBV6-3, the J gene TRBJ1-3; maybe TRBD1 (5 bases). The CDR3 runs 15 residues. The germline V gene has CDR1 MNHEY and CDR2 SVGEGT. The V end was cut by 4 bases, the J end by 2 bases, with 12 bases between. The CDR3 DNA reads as TGTGCCAGCAGTTTGACAGAAGTAGCTGGAAACACCATATATTTT. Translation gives CASSLTEVAGNTIYF.

DNA of the CDR3: TGTGCCAGCACGACCTCAGGACGGGTCACAGATACGCAGTATTTT. This sequence encodes CASTTSGRVTDTQYF. The chain is built from TRBV6-2 or TRBV6-3 and TRBJ2-3; unclear D gene. In germline, CDR1 is MNHEY, CDR2 SVGEGT. Trimming left V 7 bases short and J 2 bases short, with 16 bases between. The CDR3 totals 15 residues.

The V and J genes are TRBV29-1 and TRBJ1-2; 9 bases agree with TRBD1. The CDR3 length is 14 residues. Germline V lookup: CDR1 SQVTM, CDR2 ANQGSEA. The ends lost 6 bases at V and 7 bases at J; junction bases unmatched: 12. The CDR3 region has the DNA TGCAGCGTGGACCGGGACAGGGAGGGCGGTGGCTACACCTTC. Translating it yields CSVDRDREGGGYTF. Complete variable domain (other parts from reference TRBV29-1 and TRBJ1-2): SAVISQKPSRDICQRGTSLTIQCQVDSQVTMMFWYRQQPGQSLTLIATANQGSEATYESGFVIDKFPISRPNLTFSTLTVSNMSPEDSSIYLCSVDRDREGGGYTFGSGTRLTVV.

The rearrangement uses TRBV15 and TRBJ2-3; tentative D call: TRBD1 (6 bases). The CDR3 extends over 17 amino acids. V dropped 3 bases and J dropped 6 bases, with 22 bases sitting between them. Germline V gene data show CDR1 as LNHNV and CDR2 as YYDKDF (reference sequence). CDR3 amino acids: CATSRGRQAFNRDTQYF. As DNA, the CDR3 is TGTGCCACCAGCAGGGGCCGACAGGCTTTTAATAGGGATACGCAGTATTTT.

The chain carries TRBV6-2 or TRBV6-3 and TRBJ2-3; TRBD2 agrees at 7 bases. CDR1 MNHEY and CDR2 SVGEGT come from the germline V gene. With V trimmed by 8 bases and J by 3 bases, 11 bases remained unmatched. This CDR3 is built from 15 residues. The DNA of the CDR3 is TGTGCCAGCCTGAACTGGGCCGGGGGGACAGATACGCAGTATTTT. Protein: CASLNWAGGTDTQYF.

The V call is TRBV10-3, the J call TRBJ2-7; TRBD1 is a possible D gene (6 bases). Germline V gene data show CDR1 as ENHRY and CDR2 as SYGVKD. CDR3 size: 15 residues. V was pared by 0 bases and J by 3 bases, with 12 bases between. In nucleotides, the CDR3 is TGTGCCATCAGTGAGTCGCCGGACAGATTCTACGAGCAGTACTTC. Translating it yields CAISESPDRFYEQYF.

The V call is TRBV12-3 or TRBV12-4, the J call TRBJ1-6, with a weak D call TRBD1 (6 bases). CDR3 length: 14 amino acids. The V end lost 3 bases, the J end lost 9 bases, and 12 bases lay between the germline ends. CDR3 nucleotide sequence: TGTGCCAGCAGTTTTGTGACAGGCGGTTCACCCCTCCACTTT. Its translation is CASSFVTGGSPLHF.

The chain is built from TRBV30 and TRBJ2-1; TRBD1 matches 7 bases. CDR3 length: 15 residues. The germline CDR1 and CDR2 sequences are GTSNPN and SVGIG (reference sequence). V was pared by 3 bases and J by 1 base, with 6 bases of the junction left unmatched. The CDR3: CAWRQQGTSYNEQFF. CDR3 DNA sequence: TGTGCCTGGAGACAACAGGGGACGTCCTACAATGAGCAGTTCTTC.

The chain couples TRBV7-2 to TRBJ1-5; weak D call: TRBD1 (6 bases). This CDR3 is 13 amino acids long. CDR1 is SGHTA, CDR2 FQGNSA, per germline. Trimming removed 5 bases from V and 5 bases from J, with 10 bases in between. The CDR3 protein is CASSLTGYQPQHF. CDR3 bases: TGTGCCAGCAGCCTGACAGGTTATCAGCCCCAGCATTTT.

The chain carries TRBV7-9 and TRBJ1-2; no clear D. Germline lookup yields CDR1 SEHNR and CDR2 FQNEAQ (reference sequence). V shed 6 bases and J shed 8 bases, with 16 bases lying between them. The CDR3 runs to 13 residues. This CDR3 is CASSVSGYPGYTF. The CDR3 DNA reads TGTGCCAGCAGTGTATCGGGATACCCGGGCTACACCTTC.

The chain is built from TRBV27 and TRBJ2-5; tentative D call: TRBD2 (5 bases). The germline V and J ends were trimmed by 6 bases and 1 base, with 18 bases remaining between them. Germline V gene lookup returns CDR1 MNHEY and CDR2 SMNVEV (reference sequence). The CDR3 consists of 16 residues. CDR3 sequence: CASRRTPGKVQETQYF. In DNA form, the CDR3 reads TGTGCCAGCAGACGGACGCCGGGGAAGGTCCAAGAGACCCAGTACTTC.

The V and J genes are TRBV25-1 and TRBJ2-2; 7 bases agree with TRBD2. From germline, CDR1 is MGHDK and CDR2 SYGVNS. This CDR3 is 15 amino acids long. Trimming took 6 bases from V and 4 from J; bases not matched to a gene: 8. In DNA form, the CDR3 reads TGTGCCAGCAGCTATTGGGGAGGGTCCACCGGGGAGCTGTTTTTT. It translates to CASSYWGGSTGELFF. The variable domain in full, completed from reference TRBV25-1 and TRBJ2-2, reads EADIYQTPRYLVIGTGKKITLECSQTMGHDKMYWYQQDPGMELHLIHYSYGVNSTEKGDLSSESTVSRIRTEHFPLTLESARPSHTSQYLCASSYWGGSTGELFFGEGSRLTVL.

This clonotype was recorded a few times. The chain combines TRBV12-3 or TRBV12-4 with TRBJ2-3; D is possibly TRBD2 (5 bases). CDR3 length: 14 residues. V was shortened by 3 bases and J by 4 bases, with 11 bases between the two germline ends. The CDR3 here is CASSLWASPDTQYF. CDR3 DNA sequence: TGTGCCAGCAGTTTGTGGGCTAGCCCAGATACGCAGTATTTT.

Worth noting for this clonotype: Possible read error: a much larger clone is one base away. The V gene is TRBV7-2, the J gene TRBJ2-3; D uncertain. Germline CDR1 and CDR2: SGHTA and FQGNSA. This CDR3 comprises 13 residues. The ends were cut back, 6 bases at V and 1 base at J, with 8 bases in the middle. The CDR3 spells CASRFQGTDTQYF. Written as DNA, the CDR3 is TGTGCCAGCAGATTTCAGGGCACAGATACGCAGTATTTT.

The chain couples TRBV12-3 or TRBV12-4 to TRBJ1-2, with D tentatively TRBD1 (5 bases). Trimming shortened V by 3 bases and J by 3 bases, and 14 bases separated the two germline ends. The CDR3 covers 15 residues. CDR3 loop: CASSLVGDGHYGYTF. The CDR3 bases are TGTGCCAGCAGTTTGGTAGGGGACGGGCACTATGGCTACACCTTC.